The clone carrying this T cell receptor beta chain was seen more than once but under ten times. V shed 0 bases and J 4 bases; nucleotides not matched to a gene: 2. The CDR3 contains 15 residues. Germline V gives CDR1 MRHNA, CDR2 SNTAGT. Attached unique molecular identifiers marked individual cDNA molecules. In TCRdb, the 5' RACE reads were re-called with MiXCR into one record per CDR3 protein. This table holds fewer than 90,000 distinct CDR3 sequences, around 15% found once. This sample is drawn from a study of early T cells in non-severe SARS-CoV-2 infection. Study at large: Chains from this unsorted whole-blood bulk RNA could not be paired.

This receptor was obtained from an adult who was a healthcare worker with PCR-confirmed SARS-CoV-2 infection or an uninfected control (not recorded which). The J gene is TRBJ2-3, the V gene TRBV6-4; 9 bases fit TRBD2. Material for sequencing was whole blood. In DNA form, the CDR3 reads TGTGCCAGCAGTGACTCGGCGGGGGGGGCAGATACGCAGTATTTT. It yields the protein CASSDSAGGADTQYF.